The 17 T cell receptor beta chains given below trace back to one sample, sequenced in a study of regulatory T cells in long-lasting Graves disease. Building the TCR beta libraries relied on iRepertoire HTBI primers, and CDR3 regions underwent Arm-PCR. MiXCR, run by TCRdb on the multiplex PCR reads, gives a single entry per CDR3 protein. The table has about 530,000 distinct CDR3 sequences, roughly 15% seen once. Time point in this sample: newly diagnosed GD, antithyroid drugs for less than 3 months. Extracted PBMC RNA gave rise to the TCR library. The sample was also linked to a second study, of T cells in Graves' hyperthyroidism and ophthalmopathy.

This material consisted of peripheral blood mononuclear cells (PBMCs), taken at new diagnosis, from a patient treated with antithyroid drugs. Receptor source: a woman in her forties or fifties with Graves disease.

This chain joins TRBV20-1 and TRBJ2-3; D unresolved. Germline lookup yields CDR1 DFQATT and CDR2 SNEGSKA (reference sequence). The CDR3 covers 15 residues. The V gene lost 3 bases and the J gene lost 0 bases, with 13 bases spanning the gap. CDR3 in DNA: TGCAGTGCTAGGTCGCTGATATCTAGCACAGATACGCAGTATTTT. Translated: CSARSLISSTDTQYF.

Ten or more counts support this clonotype. The CDR3 nucleotides are TGTGCCAGCTCACCGCAGGGGAGGAGAGAGACCCAGTACTTC. Amino acids: CASSPQGRRETQYF. V and J are TRBV18 and TRBJ2-5; perhaps D is TRBD1 or TRBD2 (6 bases each). Trimming shortened V by 3 bases and J by 4 bases, and 12 bases separated the two germline ends. Germline V gene sequence: CDR1 KGHSH, CDR2 LQKENI. The CDR3 consists of 14 residues.

This clonotype was seen a few times. The chain joins TRBV6-1 to TRBJ2-1, with no clear D. Germline V gene sequence: CDR1 MNHNS, CDR2 SASEGT. Trimming shortened V by 8 bases and J by 5 bases, and 13 bases separated the two germline ends. The CDR3 is 13 amino acids. As DNA, the CDR3 is TGTGCCAGCTCTCCCCCTGGGGACAATGAGCAGTTCTTC. Its protein product is CASSPPGDNEQFF.

This clonotype was recorded many times. V and J are TRBV20-1 and TRBJ2-5; a possible D gene is TRBD1 (6 bases). The CDR3 is made up of 16 amino acids. With 6 bases removed from V and 4 bases from J, the gap between germline ends came to 24 bases. Germline CDR1 DFQATT, CDR2 SNEGSKA (reference sequence). CDR3 DNA sequence: TGCAGTGCAACTGGTACCGGGACACCCCTTAGAGAGACCCAGTACTTC. As protein: CSATGTGTPLRETQYF.

J is TRBJ1-1 and V is TRBV19; 9 bases fit TRBD1. Germline values: CDR1 LNHDA, CDR2 SQIVND (reference sequence). This CDR3 is built from 15 residues. J was trimmed by 8 bases and V by 7 bases; bases with no gene match: 14. DNA of the CDR3: TGTGCCAGTAAGACGGGACAGGGCCTTTATGACGAAGCTTTCTTT. Translation: CASKTGQGLYDEAFF. The full variable domain, in which reference TRBV19 and TRBJ1-1 provide the parts outside the CDR3, is DGGITQSPKYLFRKEGQNVTLSCEQNLNHDAMYWYRQDPGQGLRLIYYSQIVNDFQKGDIAEGYSVSREKKESFPLTVTSAQKNPTAFYLCASKTGQGLYDEAFFGQGTRLTVV.

This clonotype was recorded once. The chain links TRBV2 to TRBJ1-5; 7 nucleotides align to TRBD1. Losses at the gene ends were 7 bases for V and 0 bases for J; bases not matched to a gene: 6. CDR3 length equals 15 residues. Germline-derived CDR1 and CDR2 are SNHLY and FYNNEI. Here the CDR3 DNA reads TGTGCCAGCAACCGGGACAGCCATAGCAATCAGCCCCAGCATTTT. Its protein is CASNRDSHSNQPQHF.

The V call is TRBV5-4, the J call TRBJ1-1; no clear D gene. This CDR3 comprises 14 residues. V lost 0 bases, J lost 6 bases, and 12 bases lay in between. CDR1 and CDR2 (germline): SGHNT, YYREEE (reference sequence). The CDR3 DNA sequence: TGTGCCAGCAGCTTGGGAGGGAATGATGCTGAAGCTTTCTTT. Amino acid sequence: CASSLGGNDAEAFF.

This clonotype was picked up a small number of times. The rearrangement joins TRBV6-1 to TRBJ2-7; TRBD1 agrees at 7 bases. The CDR3 runs to 13 residues. J gave up 7 bases and V 6 bases, and 9 bases lay outside the gene matches. CDR1 is MNHNS and CDR2 is SASEGT in the germline V gene. The chain's CDR3 is CASRIPGQREQYF. CDR3 DNA sequence: TGTGCCAGCAGGATACCGGGACAGCGAGAGCAGTACTTC.

Only a few counts were recorded for this clonotype. For the CDR3, the DNA is TGTGCCAGCAGCTTTGACGGATCTAACAACTATGGCTACACCTTC. Translating it yields CASSFDGSNNYGYTF. The rearrangement links TRBV7-9 to TRBJ1-2; D is uncertain. Deletions cut 3 bases from V and 2 bases from J, with 13 bases between. Germline V lookup: CDR1 SEHNR, CDR2 FQNEAQ (reference sequence). This CDR3 has 15 residues.

This clonotype was seen a handful of times. The chain has TRBV5-1 and TRBJ2-1; 9 nucleotides agree with TRBD2. J lost 8 bases, V lost 1 base, and 10 bases had no gene match. The CDR3 runs to 16 residues. Germline V gene lookup returns CDR1 SGHRS and CDR2 YFSETQ. The CDR3, as DNA: TGCGCCAGCAGCTTGCCTAGCGGGGACACTACGGATGAGCAGTTCTTC. It translates to CASSLPSGDTTDEQFF. The full variable domain, its missing parts supplied by reference TRBV5-1 and TRBJ2-1, is KAGVTQTPRYLIKTRGQQVTLSCSPISGHRSVSWYQQTPGQGLQFLFEYFSETQRNKGNFPGRFSGRQFSNSRSEMNVSTLELGDSALYLCASSLPSGDTTDEQFFGPGTRLTVL.

In this sample, this clonotype turned up a few times. The V and J genes are TRBV3-1 and TRBJ1-6; maybe TRBD1 (5 bases). This CDR3 has 14 amino acids. V was trimmed by 2 bases and J by 7 bases, leaving 9 bases between them. CDR1 is LGHDT, CDR2 YNNKEL, per germline (reference sequence). Written as DNA, the CDR3 is TGTGCCAGCAGCCAACAGGGATTGAATTCACCCCTCCACTTT. Its translation is CASSQQGLNSPLHF.

This clonotype was counted many times. The rearrangement links TRBV27 to TRBJ1-2; a weak D match, TRBD1 (5 bases). The CDR3 is made up of 14 amino acids. Trimming pared 6 bases from V and 7 bases from J, leaving 18 bases between. Germline V lookup: CDR1 MNHEY, CDR2 SMNVEV (reference sequence). DNA of the CDR3: TGTGCCAGCAGCCTATCCGGGACCGTGTCTGGCTACACCTTC. Translating it yields CASSLSGTVSGYTF.

At least ten counts were recorded for this clonotype. The V gene is TRBV28, the J gene TRBJ2-3; 10 bases line up with TRBD1. Losses at the gene ends were 2 bases for V and 6 bases for J; bases not matched to a gene: 5. CDR1 is MDHEN, CDR2 SYDVKM, per germline. CDR3 length: 15 amino acids. The DNA of the CDR3 is TGTGCCAGCAGTTTAAGCTGGACAGGGGGTGATACGCAGTATTTT. Its translation: CASSLSWTGGDTQYF. Complete variable domain (other parts from reference TRBV28 and TRBJ2-3): DVKVTQSSRYLVKRTGEKVFLECVQDMDHENMFWYRQDPGLGLRLIYFSYDVKMKEKGDIPEGYSVSREKKERFSLILESASTNQTSMYLCASSLSWTGGDTQYFGPGTRLTVL.

In its sample, this clonotype was seen many times. The V and J genes are TRBV7-3 and TRBJ2-3; a possible D gene is TRBD2 (7 bases). Looked up from germline, CDR1 is SGHTA and CDR2 is FQGTGA. CDR3 length equals 15 residues. Trimming removed 2 bases at V and 1 base at J, with 10 bases between. CDR3 protein: CASSLGRGRTDTQYF. The CDR3 nucleotides read TGTGCCAGCAGCTTAGGGCGGGGGCGCACAGATACGCAGTATTTT.

This clonotype was seen repeatedly, ten times or more. The rearrangement uses TRBV12-3 or TRBV12-4 and TRBJ1-1; no clear D. The CDR3 extends over 11 amino acids. V lost 7 bases and J lost 10, with 13 bases in between. CDR3 sequence (DNA): TGTGCCAGCACTTCGTTTGGGCGAGCTTTCTTT. Its protein is CASTSFGRAFF.

This clonotype was observed at least ten times. This rearrangement joins TRBV27 to TRBJ1-1, with D perhaps matching TRBD1 (5 bases). Germline CDR1 reads MNHEY; CDR2 reads SMNVEV (reference sequence). Trimming left V 4 bases short and J 0 bases short, with 9 bases between. This CDR3 is built from 14 residues. The CDR3 sequence: CASSYSGLNTEAFF. CDR3 coding DNA: TGTGCCAGCAGTTACTCGGGACTGAACACTGAAGCTTTCTTT.

This clonotype was observed at least ten times. CDR3 sequence reads: CASSVDGTANYEQYF. The CDR3 nucleotides read TGTGCCAGCAGCGTAGATGGGACGGCAAACTACGAGCAGTACTTC. The J gene is TRBJ2-7, the V gene TRBV9; tentatively, D is TRBD1 or TRBD2 (5 bases each). The V end lost 0 bases, the J end lost 3 bases, and 13 bases lay between the germline ends. CDR1 and CDR2 from the germline V gene are SGDLS and YYNGEE. The CDR3 contains 15 residues.